These 29 T cell receptor beta chains were sequenced from one sample in a study of blood T cells in healthy people across ages (dated by TCRdb to between 2015 and 2016). The library was made by 5' RACE. Data came from an Illumina HiSeq 2500. A second roughly 7 to 12 cycle PCR used a sample-barcoded 5' primer and a J-beta primer mix. TCRdb reprocessing: public reads trimmed at Q25 with fastp, clones called with MiXCR, in-frame beta chains kept. Duplicate CDR3 protein sequences are folded into a single record with the most common DNA and genes. In this sample the table shows just under 550,000 distinct CDR3 sequences, about 24% of which occur a single time. Of the sample, approximately 8.7% is held by the ten largest clones. These data are also associated with another study on T cells of mothers and their children.

The specimen was blood. The receptors here all came from a boy aged 10-17 years in good health.

This clonotype showed up just a few times. The chain carries TRBV25-1 and TRBJ2-7; TRBD1 is a possible D gene (5 bases). V was cut by 1 base and J by 2 bases, with 9 bases left in between. The CDR3 extends over 14 amino acids. Germline lookup yields CDR1 MGHDK and CDR2 SYGVNS. CDR3 amino acids: CASSESAGTYEQYF. The CDR3 DNA is TGTGCCAGCAGTGAATCGGCAGGGACCTACGAGCAGTACTTC.

This clonotype was seen a handful of times. CDR3 amino acids: CASRRDNNEQFF. In DNA, the CDR3 is TGTGCCAGCAGGAGGGACAACAATGAGCAGTTCTTC. The rearrangement links TRBV6-6 to TRBJ2-1, with D maybe TRBD1 (6 bases). The V end lost 6 bases, the J end lost 5 bases, and 8 bases lay between the germline ends. The CDR3 runs to 12 residues. The germline CDR1 and CDR2 sequences are MNHNY and SVGAGI (reference sequence).

In DNA, the CDR3 is TGTGCCAGCAGCCTACGGGACCTCACGAGCGGGAGGAAGGTTGAGCAGTTCTTC. Translated, it gives CASSLRDLTSGRKVEQFF. The chain recombines TRBV6-2 or TRBV6-3 with TRBJ2-1; 9 bases are shared with TRBD2. J was trimmed by 9 bases and V by 6 bases; bases with no gene match: 21. There are 18 residues in the CDR3. In germline, CDR1 is MNHEY, CDR2 SVGEGT.

Only a few counts were recorded for this clonotype. The chain has TRBV6-1 and TRBJ1-6, with D uncertain. V lost 6 bases and J 7 bases, leaving 19 bases between the germline ends. Germline V CDR1 and CDR2: MNHNS, SASEGT. The CDR3 is 16 amino acids. CDR3 nucleotides: TGTGCCAGCAGCCGCCGACATCCATACATGAATTCACCCCTCCACTTT. Encoded protein: CASSRRHPYMNSPLHF.

This chain connects TRBV20-1 to TRBJ2-5; possible D gene TRBD2, 6 bases. Judging by the DNA end, TRBJ2-1 fits better; the J call may be wrong. Germline loops: CDR1 DFQATT, CDR2 SNEGSKA (reference sequence). This CDR3 is 15 amino acids long. The CDR3 region has the DNA TGCAGTGCTAGAGATTTACGTAGGACGGGAGATGAGCAGTTCTTC. As protein: CSARDLRRTGDEQFF.

The chain employs TRBV7-9 and TRBJ1-2; 8 bases fit TRBD1. Germline trimming cut 3 bases from V and 7 bases from J; bases unmatched to any gene: 10. The germline V gene has CDR1 SEHNR and CDR2 FQNEAQ (reference sequence). The CDR3 sequence is 15 residues long. CDR3 amino acids: CASSFDRGSQSGYTF. CDR3 coding DNA: TGTGCCAGCAGCTTCGACAGGGGTAGTCAGAGTGGCTACACCTTC.

The CDR3 spells CASSPDSIEKLFF. CDR3 DNA: TGTGCCAGCTCACCGGATTCCATTGAAAAACTGTTTTTT. This chain joins TRBV18 and TRBJ1-4; D call uncertain. CDR1 and CDR2 (germline): KGHSH, LQKENI. V lost 3 bases and J 7 bases, leaving 9 bases between the germline ends. The length of the CDR3 is 13 residues.

The rearrangement links TRBV9 to TRBJ2-7, with 9 bases matching TRBD2. The J call is in doubt because the DNA end fits TRBJ2-1 better. The CDR3 loop spans 15 amino acids. Germline assignment: CDR1 SGDLS and CDR2 YYNGEE. CDR3 in amino acids: CASTAGGGGGNEQFF. The CDR3 DNA reads TGTGCCAGCACAGCGGGAGGAGGAGGGGGTAATGAGCAGTTCTTC.

The chain is built from TRBV9 and TRBJ2-2; D remains ambiguous. Germline V CDR1 and CDR2: SGDLS, YYNGEE. The CDR3 extends over 16 amino acids. Between the trimmed V and J ends, which lost 4 bases and 2 bases, there was a span of 15 bases. CDR3 sequence (DNA): TGTGCCAGCAGCCTTACCTCCGGTTCAAACACCGGGGAGCTGTTTTTT. This encodes CASSLTSGSNTGELFF. Drawing the rest from reference TRBV9 and TRBJ2-2, the complete variable domain is DSGVTQTPKHLITATGQRVTLRCSPRSGDLSVYWYQQSLDQGLQFLIQYYNGEERAKGNILERFSAQQFPDLHSELNLSSLELGDSALYFCASSLTSGSNTGELFFGEGSRLTVL.

In its sample, this clonotype was seen a few times. The chain combines TRBV4-3 with TRBJ2-5, with TRBD1 matching 10 bases. Gene TRBJ2-1 matches the end of the DNA better, so the J call may be wrong. CDR3 length: 16 residues. The V gene's germline CDR1 is LGHNA and CDR2 YSLEER. The DNA for the CDR3 is TGCGCCAGCAGCCGCCTAGGGACAGGGGTTTACAATGAGCAGTTCTTC. Protein sequence: CASSRLGTGVYNEQFF.

This clonotype appeared a few times. The V gene is TRBV20-1, the J gene TRBJ2-5, with 7 bases identical to TRBD2. Germline lookup yields CDR1 DFQATT and CDR2 SNEGSKA (reference sequence). This CDR3 has 15 residues. The J segment lost 2 bases and the V segment lost 2 bases, leaving 8 bases of the junction unmatched. This CDR3 is CSARRPSGLQETQYF. The CDR3 DNA is TGCAGTGCTAGACGGCCTAGCGGATTGCAAGAGACCCAGTACTTC.

This clonotype has a handful of counts. The CDR3 DNA is TGCGCCAGCAGCCAAGCGAGCGGGATTAGCACAGATACGCAGTATTTT. Protein: CASSQASGISTDTQYF. The chain is built from TRBV4-3 and TRBJ2-3, with TRBD2 identical over 7 bases. The V gene end was trimmed by 1 base and the J gene end by 0 bases; junction bases not matched to a gene: 4. From germline, CDR1 is LGHNA and CDR2 YSLEER. The CDR3 runs to 16 residues.

This clonotype has just a few counts. The V call is TRBV2, the J call TRBJ2-5, with TRBD1 matching over 11 bases. The germline V gene encodes CDR1 SNHLY and CDR2 FYNNEI. V lost 6 bases and J lost 4; bases outside the gene matches: 10. The CDR3 extends over 16 amino acids. As DNA, the CDR3 is TGTGCCAGCAGCCCTCGGACAGGGGGCGCGGGAGAGACCCAGTACTTC. Its translation is CASSPRTGGAGETQYF.

The genes are TRBV15 and TRBJ1-2; no firm D call. This CDR3 is built from 14 residues. The ends were cut back, 0 bases at V and 2 bases at J, with 7 bases in the middle. Germline CDR1 is LNHNV and CDR2 is YYDKDF (reference sequence). CDR3 sequence: CATSRDKGNYGYTF. DNA for the CDR3: TGTGCCACCAGCAGAGATAAAGGCAACTATGGCTACACCTTC.

CDR3 loop: CSTLYPSGELFF. In nucleotides, the CDR3 is TGCAGCACATTATACCCTTCCGGGGAGCTGTTTTTT. The gene calls are TRBV29-1 and TRBJ2-2; D uncertain. Trimming removed 8 bases at V and 6 bases at J, with 13 bases between. The CDR3 loop spans 12 amino acids. Germline V CDR1 and CDR2: SQVTM, ANQGSEA.

CDR3 protein: CASSSHRTSGGERETQYF. Written as DNA, the CDR3 is TGTGCCAGCAGCTCTCATCGGACTAGCGGGGGTGAGAGAGAGACCCAGTACTTC. J is TRBJ2-5 and V is TRBV11-2; 13 positions agree with TRBD2. The ends lost 4 bases at V and 4 bases at J; junction bases unmatched: 12. The length of the CDR3 is 18 residues. Germline V lookup: CDR1 SGHAT, CDR2 FQNNGV.

The CDR3: CASSESSGQFF. The DNA for the CDR3 is TGTGCCAGCAGTGAATCGTCAGGGCAGTTCTTC. The chain carries TRBV2 and TRBJ2-1; unclear D gene. Germline lookup yields CDR1 SNHLY and CDR2 FYNNEI. Deletions cut 2 bases from V and 12 bases from J, with 8 bases between. The CDR3 extends over 11 amino acids.

This chain links TRBV6-5 with TRBJ1-2, with a tentative D call TRBD1 (6 bases). The CDR3 consists of 16 residues. Germline lookup yields CDR1 MNHEY and CDR2 SVGAGI. V was shortened by 0 bases and J by 4 bases, with 15 bases between the two germline ends. The DNA of the CDR3 is TGTGCCAGCAGTTACTCCCAGCAGGGGATCGCCTATGGCTACACCTTC. Its translation: CASSYSQQGIAYGYTF.

In nucleotides, the CDR3 is TGTGCCTGGAGTGTGACTAGCGGGAGCACAGATACGCAGTATTTT. This sequence encodes CAWSVTSGSTDTQYF. This sequence joins TRBV30 and TRBJ2-3, with 10 nucleotides matching TRBD2. Germline trimming cut 0 bases from V and 0 bases from J; bases unmatched to any gene: 0. CDR1 GTSNPN and CDR2 SVGIG come from the germline V gene (reference sequence). CDR3 length equals 15 residues.

The V gene is TRBV11-2, the J gene TRBJ2-1; D ambiguous. Trimming took 5 bases from V and 3 from J, leaving 14 bases between them. Germline V gives CDR1 SGHAT, CDR2 FQNNGV. There are 15 residues in the CDR3. Here the CDR3 reads CASSDVLVGYNEQFF. In DNA form, the CDR3 reads TGTGCCAGCAGCGACGTTTTGGTGGGCTACAATGAGCAGTTCTTC.

The V and J genes are TRBV6-6 and TRBJ1-2; D remains unclear. Per the germline V gene, CDR1 is MNHNY and CDR2 is SVGAGI (reference sequence). The CDR3 length is 17 residues. Trimming removed 0 bases at V and 1 base at J, with 15 bases between. DNA for the CDR3: TGTGCCAGCAGTTACTCGAGTCGTCAGCCGATTAACTATGGCTACACCTTC. Its protein product is CASSYSSRQPINYGYTF.

The rearrangement uses TRBV18 and TRBJ1-1; no definite D call. Germline V gene sequence: CDR1 KGHSH, CDR2 LQKENI. The germline V and J ends were trimmed by 6 bases and 11 bases, with 16 bases remaining between them. This CDR3 spans 12 amino acids. This chain's CDR3 is CASSHGRDPAFF. The CDR3 DNA follows: TGTGCCAGCTCCCACGGACGGGATCCCGCTTTCTTT.

This chain joins TRBV6-6 and TRBJ2-7; D is unclear. This CDR3 has 12 amino acids. Trimming left V 5 bases short and J 7 bases short, with 12 bases between. Germline V CDR1 and CDR2: MNHNY, SVGAGI (reference sequence). This chain's CDR3 is CASSPNRVEQYF. The DNA of the CDR3 is TGTGCCAGCAGTCCGAACAGAGTAGAGCAGTACTTC.

This clonotype showed up many times. The chain uses TRBV29-1 and TRBJ2-5; unclear D gene. The V gene's germline CDR1 is SQVTM and CDR2 ANQGSEA. Deletions cut 1 base from V and 4 bases from J, with 7 bases between. The CDR3 loop spans 12 amino acids. The CDR3 loop reads CSVEGLGETQYF. The CDR3 coding sequence is TGCAGCGTTGAAGGGTTGGGAGAGACCCAGTACTTC.

The chain carries TRBV4-3 and TRBJ2-1; tentatively, D is TRBD1 (5 bases). Trimming stripped 3 bases from V and 10 bases from J, with 19 bases between. Looked up from germline, CDR1 is LGHNA and CDR2 is YSLEER. This CDR3 is 15 amino acids long. CDR3 DNA sequence: TGCGCCAGCAGCCAGGGAATAAGTGGGGCAATCGAGCAGTTCTTC. It encodes CASSQGISGAIEQFF.

The chain links TRBV29-1 to TRBJ2-5; D ambiguous. The CDR3 sequence is 15 residues long. Trimming stripped 0 bases from V and 5 bases from J, with 16 bases between. CDR1 is SQVTM and CDR2 is ANQGSEA in the germline V gene. CDR3 nucleotide sequence: TGCAGCGTTGAAGATATCCTGCTTAGTGGGGAGACCCAGTACTTC. This codes for CSVEDILLSGETQYF.

The rearrangement uses TRBV7-2 and TRBJ2-7; D might be TRBD1 (6 bases). V was trimmed by 3 bases and J by 3 bases, leaving 15 bases between them. The germline V gene has CDR1 SGHTA and CDR2 FQGNSA. This CDR3 spans 15 amino acids. CDR3 DNA: TGTGCCAGCAGCTTGGACAGCGGCGTCATCTACGAGCAGTACTTC. Translating it yields CASSLDSGVIYEQYF.

This clonotype was seen at least ten times. This chain links TRBV1 with TRBJ2-5. TRBV1 has pseudogene status. The CDR3 spans 13 residues. The CDR3 loop is CTSSRSRKETQYF. CDR3 sequence (DNA): TGCACCAGCAGCCGGAGCAGGAAAGAGACCCAGTACTTC.

The genes are TRBV4-2 and TRBJ2-3, with D possibly matching TRBD1 (5 bases). V was trimmed by 1 base and J by 5 bases, leaving 7 bases between them. In germline, CDR1 is LGHNA, CDR2 YNFKEQ. This CDR3 region has 13 residues. The CDR3 is CASSQARGDTQYF. In DNA form, the CDR3 reads TGTGCCAGCAGCCAAGCTAGGGGAGATACGCAGTATTTT.